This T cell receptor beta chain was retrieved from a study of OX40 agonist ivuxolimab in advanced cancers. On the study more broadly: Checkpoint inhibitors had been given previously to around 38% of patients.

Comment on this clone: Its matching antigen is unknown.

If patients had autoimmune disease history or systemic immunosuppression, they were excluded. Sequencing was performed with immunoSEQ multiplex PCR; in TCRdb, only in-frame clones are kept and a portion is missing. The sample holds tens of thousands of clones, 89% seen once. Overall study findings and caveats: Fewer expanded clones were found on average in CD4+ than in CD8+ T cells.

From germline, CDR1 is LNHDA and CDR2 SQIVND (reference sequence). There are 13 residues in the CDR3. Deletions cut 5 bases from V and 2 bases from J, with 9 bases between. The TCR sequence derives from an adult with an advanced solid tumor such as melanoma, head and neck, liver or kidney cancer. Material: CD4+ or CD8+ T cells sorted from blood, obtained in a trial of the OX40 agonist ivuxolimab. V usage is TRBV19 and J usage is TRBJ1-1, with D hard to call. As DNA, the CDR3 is TGTGCCAGTAGTGCGAGTTTAAACACTGAAGCTTTCTTT. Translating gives CASSASLNTEAFF. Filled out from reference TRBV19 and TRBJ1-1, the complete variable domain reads DGGITQSPKYLFRKEGQNVTLSCEQNLNHDAMYWYRQDPGQGLRLIYYSQIVNDFQKGDIAEGYSVSREKKESFPLTVTSAQKNPTAFYLCASSASLNTEAFFGQGTRLTVV.